This T cell receptor beta chain was captured in a study of blood T cell repertoires in COVID-19. On the study more broadly: Nucleic acid was either cDNA or gDNA, and it came from T cells, B-cell-depleted T cells, or PBMCs.

The authors' processing: Estimated nucleated cell counts came from reference gene primer amplification. Sequencing used immunoSEQ multiplex PCR; TCRdb keeps in-frame clones, though not all of them. That table gives V, J and clone size, and the DNA gave D and trimming. The sample lists around 170,000 clones, over 65% occurring once. The CDR3 covers 19 residues. Looked up from germline, CDR1 is KGHSH and CDR2 is LQKENI. Trimming at V came to 6 bases and at J to 1 base, leaving 12 bases not matched to a gene. The TCR originated in a woman aged 80 or over with acute or convalescent COVID-19. The V call is TRBV18, the J call TRBJ2-1, with 13 bases matching TRBD2. Sequencing used peripheral blood. In DNA, the CDR3 is TGTGCCAGCTCTCTCACAGGGACTAGCGGGACCCCATCCTACAATGAGCAGTTCTTC. Protein product: CASSLTGTSGTPSYNEQFF.